The T cell receptor beta chain under discussion was sequenced for a study of CD8+ T cells in alopecia areata. For the study at large: It was approximately 7-11-week-old female C3H/HeJ mice that received skin from approximately 6-13-month-old C3H/HeJ graft donors with spontaneous alopecia.

RNA was isolated and reverse transcribed to cDNA, the sequencing template. Sequenced by immunoSEQ multiplex PCR; TCRdb stores in-frame clones only, minus some. The sample gives about 110,000 clones, none seen only once, and the top ten clones hold less than 20%. Germline V gives CDR1 NSQYPW, CDR2 LRSPGD (reference sequence). This CDR3 is built from 14 residues. Comments on this clone: The listed genes are named as in mouse. The read halts 4 residues ahead of the CDR3 end, with the missing end drawn from the germline J gene.

The sequence was obtained from a C3H/HeJ mouse with alopecia areata. MHC haplotype here: H2-k. The specimen sequenced was lesional skin. The J gene is TRBJ1-1, the V gene TRBV1; D ambiguous. The CDR3 sequence: CTCSADRTDTEVFF. The DNA read from the CDR3 is TGCACCTGCAGTGCAGATCGAACAGATACA. Using reference TRBV1 and TRBJ1-1 for the parts outside the CDR3, the full variable domain is VTLLEQNPRWRLVPRGQAVNLRCILKNSQYPWMSWYQQDLQKQLQWLFTLRSPGDKEVKSLPGADYLATRVTDTELRLQVANMSQGRTLYCTCSADRTDTEVFFGKGTRLTVV.